The clone carrying this T cell receptor beta chain was observed at least ten times. Its cognate antigen is unknown. These data are taken from a study of identical twins. Study-wide results and caveats: Those out-of-frame alpha sequences shared by twins showed an excess of low generation probability. Invariant MAIT and iNKT cells are populations that could partly confound zero-insertion analyses. Out-of-frame beta sequences exhibited a weaker degree of excess twin sharing.

TCRdb processed the 5' RACE reads anew with MiXCR; each CDR3 protein has one entry. The sample contains nearly 900,000 distinct CDR3 sequences, 12% of which appear only once. This CDR3 is built from 12 residues. Germline CDR1 is ENHRY and CDR2 is SYGVKD. V gave up 10 bases and J gave up 5 bases, with 12 bases separating them. This same sample was also part of a study on yellow fever vaccine responses in identical twins.

The receptor comes from a young woman in good health. The specimen sequenced was PBMCs. The chain links TRBV10-3 to TRBJ2-4; D perhaps matches TRBD1 (5 bases). In nucleotides, the CDR3 is TGTGCCACCTCGGTGGGGCAAAACATTCAGTACTTC. Residues: CATSVGQNIQYF.